This is a list of T cell receptor beta chains from one sample in a study of technical replicates of blood from a handful of donors. This table comes from immunoSEQ multiplex PCR, and its TCRdb copy is limited to in-frame clones, with some not included. The table has about 83,000 clones, roughly 90% seen once. The sequencing sample was made of T cells isolated from PBMCs. These receptors all come from a human donor in good health. Both conserved end residues are part of each CDR3. A D gene is named only where the DNA matches it firmly. Clone sizes are given selectively: once, few, many, or a class where the clone is expanded.

cdr3_nt,cdr3_aa,j_call,v_call,clone_size,cdr3_length,d_call
TGTGCCAGTAGTATAGGTCCTAGCGGCACCTACGAGCAGTACTTC,CASSIGPSGTYEQYF,TRBJ2-7,TRBV19,.,15,TRBD2
TGTGCCAGCAGCGCTAGTACCGGGACTAGTAACGACGAGCAGTACTTC,CASSASTGTSNDEQYF,TRBJ2-7,TRBV9,.,16,TRBD2
TGTGCCAGCAGCTTGCCGACAGGTGCTAGCCATGAAGCTTTCTTT,CASSLPTGASHEAFF,TRBJ1-1,TRBV5-4,once,15,.
TGTGCCAGCAGCGCGGAGATGGGTTATGGCTACACCTTC,CASSAEMGYGYTF,TRBJ1-2,TRBV2,.,13,.
TGTGCCAGCAGTTTTGACAGGGCCCACACTGAAGCTTTCTTT,CASSFDRAHTEAFF,TRBJ1-1,TRBV27,.,14,TRBD1
TGCGCCAGCAGGCGAACAGGGGACACTGAAGCTTTCTTT,CASRRTGDTEAFF,TRBJ1-1,TRBV4-1,.,13,TRBD1
TGCGCCAGCAGCCAAGGCGGGGGGCAGTGGGATGAGCAGTTCTTC,CASSQGGGQWDEQFF,TRBJ2-1,TRBV4-1,.,15,TRBD2
TGTGCCAGCAGTTTTGATCGGGGAAGGGTGTACGAGCAGTACTTC,CASSFDRGRVYEQYF,TRBJ2-7,TRBV27,.,15,.
TGTGCCTGGAGTATAGGGACTAGCGGAAGCACAGATACGCAGTATTTT,CAWSIGTSGSTDTQYF,TRBJ2-3,TRBV30,.,16,TRBD2
TGTGCCAGCAGCTTGGGGTATTTAGCGGGGTTTACCTACAATGAGCAGTTCTTC,CASSLGYLAGFTYNEQFF,TRBJ2-1,TRBV5-8,.,18,TRBD2
TGTGCCAGCAGCGGGGACAGCTACGAGCAGTACTTC,CASSGDSYEQYF,TRBJ2-7,TRBV7-9,.,12,TRBD1
TGTGCCAGCAGACTGACAGGGCCTAATGAAAAACTGTTTTTT,CASRLTGPNEKLFF,TRBJ1-4,TRBV5-5,.,14,TRBD1
TGTGCCAGCATTAAGACAGGTGGAGGTGGCTACACCTTC,CASIKTGGGGYTF,TRBJ1-2,TRBV2,.,13,.
TGTGCCAGCAGTTTATGGCTAGCGGCCACCGGGGAGCTGTTTTTT,CASSLWLAATGELFF,TRBJ2-2,TRBV27,.,15,TRBD2
TGTGCCAGCAGTTACCCCGATGCAGGGGTGCATCAGCCCCAGCATTTT,CASSYPDAGVHQPQHF,TRBJ1-5,TRBV6-6,.,16,.
TGTGCCAGCTCACTGCTGGCACCGAACACTGAAGCTTTCTTT,CASSLLAPNTEAFF,TRBJ1-1,TRBV18,.,14,.
TGTGCCAGCAGCCTCATACCTGGGACTAGCGGGATCACAGATACGCAGTATTTT,CASSLIPGTSGITDTQYF,TRBJ2-3,TRBV9,.,18,TRBD2
TGTGCCAGCAGCAAAGGGTGGCTAGCGGGCTACTACGAGCAGTACTTC,CASSKGWLAGYYEQYF,TRBJ2-7,TRBV21-1,.,16,.
TGTGCCAGCAGTGACAGATACGAGCAGTACTTC,CASSDRYEQYF,TRBJ2-7,TRBV7-2,.,11,.
TGCGCCAGCTCCACTAGCGGGAGCTACGAGCAGTACTTC,CASSTSGSYEQYF,TRBJ2-7,TRBV10-1,few,13,TRBD2
TGCGCCAGCAGCCAAGTTCCAGGGTGGGCAGAGACCCAGTACTTC,CASSQVPGWAETQYF,TRBJ2-5,TRBV4-1,.,15,.
TGTGCCAGCAGCTTAGGTCTACATCAGGGGGAAGAGCAGTACTTC,CASSLGLHQGEEQYF,TRBJ2-7,TRBV7-7,.,15,TRBD1
TGCAGCGTTCGGAACACCGGGGAGCTGTTTTTT,CSVRNTGELFF,TRBJ2-2,TRBV29-1,.,11,.
TGTGCCAGCATCGCTAGCGGGACCCTCTCCGAGCAGTACTTC,CASIASGTLSEQYF,TRBJ2-7,TRBV28,.,14,TRBD2
TGCGCCAGCAGCCCGATTCCGGGAAAATCCGAGCAGTACTTC,CASSPIPGKSEQYF,TRBJ2-7,TRBV4-1,.,14,.
TGTGCCAGCGACAGCGGGAGAACCGGGGAGCAGTTCTTC,CASDSGRTGEQFF,TRBJ2-1,TRBV9,.,13,TRBD2
TGTGCCAGCAGCGCGTCGGACAGGCTCTATGGCTACACCTTC,CASSASDRLYGYTF,TRBJ1-2,TRBV9,.,14,TRBD1
TGTGCCAGCAGCGGCGGGTGGGAGCAGTACTTC,CASSGGWEQYF,TRBJ2-7,TRBV5-4,.,11,.
TGTGCCAGTAGTCCACAGGGTTTCATCGAGCAGTACTTC,CASSPQGFIEQYF,TRBJ2-7,TRBV19,.,13,.
TGTGCCAGCAGACCAGACAGGGACCAAGAGACCCAGTACTTC,CASRPDRDQETQYF,TRBJ2-5,TRBV6-5,.,14,TRBD1
TGTGCCAGCAGCTTACCACAGGGGAACTCCTACGAGCAGTACTTC,CASSLPQGNSYEQYF,TRBJ2-7,TRBV7-9,.,15,TRBD1
TGTGCCATCAGTGCGCAGGGGAAGGGCTACACCTTC,CAISAQGKGYTF,TRBJ1-2,TRBV10-3,.,12,.
TGCAGCGTGGGACAGCCGGACAATAAGCAGTTCTTC,CSVGQPDNKQFF,TRBJ2-1,TRBV29-1,once,12,TRBD1
TGTGCCAGCAGCGGCGGGACAGGGATCGCAAACACCATATATTTT,CASSGGTGIANTIYF,TRBJ1-3,TRBV5-6,.,15,TRBD1
TGTGCCAGCAGTTCATGGGGGGGTGATAATGAAAAACTGTTTTTT,CASSSWGGDNEKLFF,TRBJ1-4,TRBV27,.,15,.
TGTGCCAGCAGCCAAGTTGGTCAGGTCCAAGAGACCCAGTACTTC,CASSQVGQVQETQYF,TRBJ2-5,TRBV4-2,.,15,.
TGTGCCAGCACCGGGACTAGCGGGAACTACAATGAGCAGTTCTTC,CASTGTSGNYNEQFF,TRBJ2-1,TRBV5-8,once,15,TRBD2
TGTGCCAGCTCACGGGGGACAGATACTAACTATGGCTACACCTTC,CASSRGTDTNYGYTF,TRBJ1-2,TRBV18,.,15,TRBD1
TGTGCCAGTAGTATGCTAGCGATCTCCTACGAGCAGTACTTC,CASSMLAISYEQYF,TRBJ2-7,TRBV19,.,14,.
TGTGCCACCAGCATTGGGGGGGTCACTGAAGCTTTCTTT,CATSIGGVTEAFF,TRBJ1-1,TRBV15,few,13,.
TGCGCCAGCAGCCAAGGATCAACAAGTGAAAAACTGTTTTTT,CASSQGSTSEKLFF,TRBJ1-4,TRBV4-1,.,14,.
TGTGCCAGCAGCTTAGTGCTAGCGGGTCCCGGGGAGCTGTTTTTT,CASSLVLAGPGELFF,TRBJ2-2,TRBV13,.,15,TRBD2
TGCGCCAGCAAAAGAGGACTAGCGGGAGGGCTGGATGAGCAGTTCTTC,CASKRGLAGGLDEQFF,TRBJ2-1,TRBV5-1,.,16,TRBD2
TGTGCCTGGAACGGGAACACTGAAGCTTTCTTT,CAWNGNTEAFF,TRBJ1-1,TRBV30,.,11,.
TGTGCCTGGAGCTTAGGCAGCAGACACACAGATACGCAGTATTTT,CAWSLGSRHTDTQYF,TRBJ2-3,TRBV30,.,15,.
TGTGCCAGCAGTGATGGCAGGGTATCCGAAAAACTGTTTTTT,CASSDGRVSEKLFF,TRBJ1-4,TRBV2,.,14,.
TGTGCCAGCAGCCCCGGGACTAGCGGGAGGCGGGCTAACTTC,CASSPGTSGRRANF,TRBJ2-4,TRBV11-2,.,14,TRBD2
TGTGCCAGCAGCCAAGAGGGGGGATCTGGGGCCAACGTCCTGACTTTC,CASSQEGGSGANVLTF,TRBJ2-6,TRBV4-2,.,16,.
TGCAGTGCTAGAACTAGCGGAGAGCAGTACTTC,CSARTSGEQYF,TRBJ2-7,TRBV20-1,.,11,TRBD2
TGCGCCAGCAGCCTAAGGACTAGCGGGCTCTACGAGCAGTACTTC,CASSLRTSGLYEQYF,TRBJ2-7,TRBV5-1,.,15,TRBD2
TGTGCCAGTAGTAGGGGACAGACCCTCTCTGGGGCCAACGTCCTGACTTTC,CASSRGQTLSGANVLTF,TRBJ2-6,TRBV19,.,17,TRBD1
TGCGCCAGCAGCCAAGACCAGAGGCGCCCAGATACGCAGTATTTT,CASSQDQRRPDTQYF,TRBJ2-3,TRBV4-3,.,15,.
TGTGCCTGTATTAGCGGGCAACGCCCCTACAATGAGCAGTTCTTC,CACISGQRPYNEQFF,TRBJ2-1,TRBV30,.,15,TRBD2
TGTGCCAGTAGTCCTTCCGGGACTCCGTCCACTGGCTACACCTTC,CASSPSGTPSTGYTF,TRBJ1-2,TRBV19,.,15,.
TGTGCCAGCATGTTTGCGGGACTCACAGATACGCAGTATTTT,CASMFAGLTDTQYF,TRBJ2-3,TRBV27,.,14,.
TGCGCCAGCAGCTTGGAGCTAGCGGGAGGCAGGGAGCAGTTCTTC,CASSLELAGGREQFF,TRBJ2-1,TRBV5-1,once,15,TRBD2
TGTGCCAGCAGCCAAGACTCGGGGAATCCTATCGAAGCTTTCTTT,CASSQDSGNPIEAFF,TRBJ1-1,TRBV14,.,15,.
TGCGCCAGCAGCTCGAGAAATATAGCGGGAGGAAACACCGGGGAGCTGTTTTTT,CASSSRNIAGGNTGELFF,TRBJ2-2,TRBV5-1,.,18,TRBD2
TGTGCCTGGACGTATGACAGGGGCTATGGCTACACCTTC,CAWTYDRGYGYTF,TRBJ1-2,TRBV30,once,13,TRBD1